This T cell receptor beta chain was sequenced in a study of OX40 agonist ivuxolimab in advanced cancers. At the level of the study: Ivuxolimab, an agonist antibody against OX40 (CD134), was given to patients. Earlier anti-PD-1, anti-PD-L1 or anti-CTLA-4 therapy was permitted; 40% had received some. Of mixed ages from about 20 to 85 and averaging roughly 66 years, the group was more than 65% male. Study-wide points: Expanded peripheral T cells had an undetermined antigen specificity.

Libraries were prepared by immunoSEQ multiplex PCR; TCRdb keeps only in-frame clonotypes and omits some of them. The sample carries just under 100,000 clones, roughly 95% recorded once. The germline CDR1 and CDR2 sequences are SGHAT and FQNNGV. The CDR3 is made up of 14 amino acids. The V end lost 1 base, the J end lost 2 bases, and 8 bases lay between the germline ends. For this clone: Its antigen remains unknown.

The clonotype comes from an adult with an advanced solid tumor such as melanoma, head and neck, liver or kidney cancer. The J gene is TRBJ1-1, the V gene TRBV11-2; D may be TRBD1 (5 bases). Sequences were derived from CD4+ or CD8+ T cells sorted from blood, sampled in a trial of the OX40 agonist ivuxolimab. The DNA for the CDR3 is TGTGCCAGCAGCTTAGGGGGACGAAACACTGAAGCTTTCTTT. Its protein is CASSLGGRNTEAFF.